A selection of T cell receptor beta chains follows, all from one sample in a study of T cells after yellow fever vaccination. TCRdb re-analysed the 5' RACE reads in MiXCR, keeping a single row per CDR3 protein. The sample lists some 100,000 distinct CDR3 sequences, approximately 7.1% occurring once. The sequencing used CD4+ T cells sorted from PBMCs, collected roughly 47 days after the first yellow fever vaccination. These receptor sequences come from a man younger than 35 who received the YFV17D yellow fever vaccine. Each CDR3 is given with its conserved first and last residue. D genes are given only for firm matches. A clone size is listed for some rows: how often the clone was seen (once, few, many), or a class if it is expanded.

j_gene: TRBJ2-3; abundance: many; v_gene: TRBV7-9; d_gene: NA; CDR3aa: CASSAAQDTQYF; CDR3nt: TGTGCCAGCAGCGCCGCACAAGATACGCAGTATTTT
j_gene: TRBJ2-1; abundance: many; v_gene: TRBV6-5; d_gene: NA; CDR3aa: CASSYISGYNEQFF; CDR3nt: TGTGCCAGCAGTTACATTTCCGGGTACAATGAGCAGTTCTTC
j_gene: TRBJ2-5; abundance: many; v_gene: TRBV27; d_gene: NA; CDR3aa: CASKTMAVQETQYF; CDR3nt: TGTGCCAGCAAAACGATGGCAGTCCAAGAGACCCAGTACTTC
j_gene: TRBJ2-3; abundance: many; v_gene: TRBV5-1; d_gene: NA; CDR3aa: CASSLVVPDTQYF; CDR3nt: TGCGCCAGCAGCTTGGTAGTCCCAGATACGCAGTATTTT
j_gene: TRBJ2-7; abundance: few; v_gene: TRBV6-5; d_gene: NA; CDR3aa: CASSYPPGDQRYGYEQYF; CDR3nt: TGTGCCAGCAGTTACCCCCCGGGGGACCAACGCTACGGGTACGAGCAGTACTTC
j_gene: TRBJ2-3; abundance: many; v_gene: TRBV12-3/TRBV12-4; d_gene: TRBD1; CDR3aa: CASSLGDRTRTDTQYF; CDR3nt: TGTGCCAGCAGTTTGGGGGACAGGACACGCACAGATACGCAGTATTTT
j_gene: TRBJ1-5; abundance: NA; v_gene: TRBV19; d_gene: NA; CDR3aa: CASSIWGAGQPQHF; CDR3nt: TGTGCCAGTAGTATTTGGGGGGCAGGGCAGCCCCAGCATTTT
j_gene: TRBJ2-5; abundance: NA; v_gene: TRBV12-3/TRBV12-4; d_gene: NA; CDR3aa: CASSQGRETQYF; CDR3nt: TGTGCCAGCAGTCAGGGTAGAGAGACCCAGTACTTC
j_gene: TRBJ1-3; abundance: many; v_gene: TRBV7-2; d_gene: NA; CDR3aa: CASSFGLNSGNTIYF; CDR3nt: TGTGCCAGCAGCTTTGGGCTGAACTCTGGAAACACCATATATTTT
j_gene: TRBJ2-7; abundance: many; v_gene: TRBV16; d_gene: TRBD1; CDR3aa: CASSHISRTGSHEQYF; CDR3nt: TGTGCCAGCAGCCATATCTCTAGGACAGGCTCCCACGAGCAGTACTTC
j_gene: TRBJ2-1; abundance: many; v_gene: TRBV18; d_gene: NA; CDR3aa: CASLKEVEQFF; CDR3nt: TGTGCCAGCTTAAAGGAGGTTGAGCAGTTCTTC
j_gene: TRBJ2-3; abundance: many; v_gene: TRBV4-3; d_gene: NA; CDR3aa: CASSQVRGVGDTQYF; CDR3nt: TGCGCCAGCAGCCAAGTTAGGGGGGTGGGGGATACGCAGTATTTT
j_gene: TRBJ2-1; abundance: many; v_gene: TRBV27; d_gene: TRBD2; CDR3aa: CASSFRRGGAEPYNEQFF; CDR3nt: TGTGCCAGCAGTTTCCGGCGCGGGGGGGCAGAACCCTACAATGAGCAGTTCTTC
j_gene: TRBJ1-5; abundance: NA; v_gene: TRBV5-6; d_gene: NA; CDR3aa: CASSKEGGYNQPQHF; CDR3nt: TGTGCCAGCAGTAAGGAGGGGGGGTACAATCAGCCCCAGCATTTT
j_gene: TRBJ2-3; abundance: NA; v_gene: TRBV5-1; d_gene: NA; CDR3aa: CASSLVGGLDTQYF; CDR3nt: TGCGCCAGCAGCTTGGTCGGGGGCTTAGATACGCAGTATTTT
j_gene: TRBJ2-3; abundance: many; v_gene: TRBV9; d_gene: TRBD2; CDR3aa: CASSAAGGTDTQYF; CDR3nt: TGTGCCAGCAGCGCCGCGGGGGGCACAGATACGCAGTATTTT
j_gene: TRBJ2-1; abundance: many; v_gene: TRBV20-1; d_gene: TRBD2; CDR3aa: CSAISGGRYNEQFF; CDR3nt: TGCAGTGCCATTAGCGGGGGCAGATACAATGAGCAGTTCTTC
j_gene: TRBJ2-1; abundance: many; v_gene: TRBV9; d_gene: NA; CDR3aa: CASSVSQMGGDEQFF; CDR3nt: TGTGCCAGCAGCGTATCCCAGATGGGGGGCGATGAGCAGTTCTTC
j_gene: TRBJ2-3; abundance: many; v_gene: TRBV5-1; d_gene: TRBD1; CDR3aa: CASIQSQGAPTDTQYF; CDR3nt: TGCGCCAGCATTCAATCACAGGGGGCACCCACAGATACGCAGTATTTT
j_gene: TRBJ2-3; abundance: many; v_gene: TRBV5-1; d_gene: TRBD2; CDR3aa: CASTLSSGRNHRGSTDTQYF; CDR3nt: TGCGCCAGCACACTCTCTAGCGGCAGAAATCATCGTGGGAGCACAGATACGCAGTATTTT
j_gene: TRBJ1-2; abundance: many; v_gene: TRBV14; d_gene: NA; CDR3aa: CASSQDTGYGYTF; CDR3nt: TGTGCCAGCAGCCAAGATACAGGGTATGGCTACACCTTC
j_gene: TRBJ1-5; abundance: few; v_gene: TRBV20-1; d_gene: NA; CDR3aa: CSASPHSNQPQHF; CDR3nt: TGCAGTGCTAGCCCTCATAGCAATCAGCCCCAGCATTTT
j_gene: TRBJ2-1; abundance: many; v_gene: TRBV25-1; d_gene: NA; CDR3aa: CASSEHGAYNEQFF; CDR3nt: TGTGCCAGCAGTGAACACGGGGCCTACAATGAGCAGTTCTTC
j_gene: TRBJ2-1; abundance: many; v_gene: TRBV19; d_gene: TRBD1; CDR3aa: CASRSGWTGFNEQFF; CDR3nt: TGTGCCAGTAGGAGTGGTTGGACAGGGTTCAATGAGCAGTTCTTC
j_gene: TRBJ2-7; abundance: many; v_gene: TRBV6-5; d_gene: NA; CDR3aa: CASSYKGGLWEQYF; CDR3nt: TGTGCCAGCAGTTACAAGGGGGGGCTTTGGGAGCAGTACTTC
j_gene: TRBJ1-1; abundance: many; v_gene: TRBV18; d_gene: NA; CDR3aa: CASSPGRENTEAFF; CDR3nt: TGTGCCAGCTCACCGGGCAGGGAGAACACTGAAGCTTTCTTT
j_gene: TRBJ1-4; abundance: many; v_gene: TRBV5-1; d_gene: NA; CDR3aa: CASSVITSNEKLFF; CDR3nt: TGCGCCAGCAGCGTGATTACCTCCAATGAAAAACTGTTTTTT
j_gene: TRBJ2-1; abundance: few; v_gene: TRBV19; d_gene: TRBD1; CDR3aa: CASKVGQGTKLGEQFF; CDR3nt: TGTGCCAGTAAAGTGGGACAGGGAACGAAATTGGGGGAGCAGTTCTTC
j_gene: TRBJ2-2; abundance: NA; v_gene: TRBV7-3; d_gene: NA; CDR3aa: CASSPAGRRNTGELFF; CDR3nt: TGTGCCAGCAGCCCCGCGGGGAGGAGGAACACCGGGGAGCTGTTTTTT
j_gene: TRBJ1-1; abundance: few; v_gene: TRBV7-9; d_gene: NA; CDR3aa: CASSLEQAEAFF; CDR3nt: TGTGCCAGCAGCTTAGAACAGGCCGAAGCTTTCTTT
j_gene: TRBJ2-1; abundance: many; v_gene: TRBV2; d_gene: NA; CDR3aa: CAGKQGGLNEQFF; CDR3nt: TGTGCCGGCAAACAGGGTGGGCTCAATGAGCAGTTCTTC
j_gene: TRBJ2-6; abundance: many; v_gene: TRBV10-3; d_gene: NA; CDR3aa: CAISGPGSGANVLTF; CDR3nt: TGTGCCATCAGTGGCCCGGGGTCCGGGGCCAACGTCCTGACTTTC
j_gene: TRBJ1-1; abundance: many; v_gene: TRBV7-2; d_gene: NA; CDR3aa: CASSPPRGGGIEAFF; CDR3nt: TGTGCCAGCAGCCCGCCCCGGGGAGGGGGGATTGAAGCTTTCTTT
j_gene: TRBJ1-4; abundance: NA; v_gene: TRBV20-1; d_gene: TRBD1; CDR3aa: CSAPDRGNEKLFF; CDR3nt: TGCAGTGCTCCGGACAGGGGTAATGAAAAACTGTTTTTT
j_gene: TRBJ1-2; abundance: many; v_gene: TRBV5-1; d_gene: NA; CDR3aa: CASMVSDGANYGYTF; CDR3nt: TGCGCCAGCATGGTATCCGACGGGGCTAACTATGGCTACACCTTC
j_gene: TRBJ2-7; abundance: many; v_gene: TRBV5-6; d_gene: TRBD1; CDR3aa: CASSLVGQGPVREQYF; CDR3nt: TGTGCCAGCAGCTTGGTGGGACAGGGTCCCGTCCGGGAGCAGTACTTC
j_gene: TRBJ2-5; abundance: many; v_gene: TRBV18; d_gene: TRBD2; CDR3aa: CASSPLAGGPEETQYF; CDR3nt: TGTGCCAGCTCCCCTTTAGCGGGGGGGCCGGAGGAGACCCAGTACTTC
j_gene: TRBJ1-1; abundance: many; v_gene: TRBV5-1; d_gene: NA; CDR3aa: CASSPGWTDMNTEAFF; CDR3nt: TGCGCCAGCAGCCCGGGATGGACAGACATGAACACTGAAGCTTTCTTT
j_gene: TRBJ2-5; abundance: few; v_gene: TRBV28; d_gene: TRBD1; CDR3aa: CASSLFLPGQGAGQETQYF; CDR3nt: TGTGCCAGCAGTTTATTCCTACCGGGACAGGGGGCTGGGCAAGAGACCCAGTACTTC
j_gene: TRBJ1-4; abundance: many; v_gene: TRBV9; d_gene: TRBD1; CDR3aa: CASSVDPQGDEKLFF; CDR3nt: TGTGCCAGCAGCGTAGATCCACAGGGGGACGAAAAACTGTTTTTT
j_gene: TRBJ2-3; abundance: NA; v_gene: TRBV28; d_gene: NA; CDR3aa: CASSLRTDTQYF; CDR3nt: TGTGCCAGCAGTTTAAGGACAGATACGCAGTATTTT